This T cell receptor (beta chain) was obtained from a study of blood T cell repertoires in COVID-19. Repertoires were generated with immunoSEQ multiplex PCR, while TCRdb's copy carries only in-frame clones and drops some. Seen here are some 66,000 clones, roughly nine tenths observed once, and the top ten hold about 6.8%. Per germline, CDR1 LGHNA and CDR2 YSLEER. This CDR3 spans 13 amino acids. V dropped 0 bases and J dropped 11 bases, with 13 bases sitting between them. This sequence originates from a human donor in a cohort sampled during active COVID-19. The sequenced sample was peripheral blood. The V call is TRBV4-3, the J call TRBJ1-1; D is ambiguous. The CDR3 DNA sequence: TGCGCCAGCAGCCAAGATCGGCTCGGGTCGGCTTTCTTT. This sequence encodes CASSQDRLGSAFF.